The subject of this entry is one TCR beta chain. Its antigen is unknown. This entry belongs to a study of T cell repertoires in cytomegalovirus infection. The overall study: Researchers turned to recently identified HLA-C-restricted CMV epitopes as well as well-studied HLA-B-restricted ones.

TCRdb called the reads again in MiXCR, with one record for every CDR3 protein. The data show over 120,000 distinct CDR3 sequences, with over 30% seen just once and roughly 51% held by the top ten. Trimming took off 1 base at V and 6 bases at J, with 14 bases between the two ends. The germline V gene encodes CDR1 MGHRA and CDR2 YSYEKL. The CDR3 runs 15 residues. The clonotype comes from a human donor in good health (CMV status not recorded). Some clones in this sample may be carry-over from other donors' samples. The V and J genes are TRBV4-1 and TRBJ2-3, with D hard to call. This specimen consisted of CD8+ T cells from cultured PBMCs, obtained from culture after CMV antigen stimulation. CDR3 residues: CASSQADTSGDTQYF. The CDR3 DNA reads TGCGCCAGCAGCCAAGCGGATACCTCGGGCGATACGCAGTATTTT.